The clone carrying this T cell receptor (beta chain) came up once. Its antigen is as yet unknown. Losses at the gene ends were 3 bases for V and 5 bases for J; bases not matched to a gene: 5. There are 14 residues in the CDR3. The germline CDR1 and CDR2 sequences are SGHTA and FQGNSA. These data are taken from a study of cytomegalovirus exposure and HLA in healthy donors. The PCR was carried out with 60 Vbeta primers and 13 Jbeta primers. Sequenced by immunoSEQ multiplex PCR; TCRdb stores in-frame clones only, minus some. This sample carries 85,000 to 95,000 clones, roughly 72% of them seen once, and the ten largest clones take approximately 5.6%. General observations from the study: Later on, analysis showed that most CMV-associated TCR beta chains appeared to be HLA-restricted.

This clonotype was obtained from a man younger than 45 in good health and CMV-seropositive. The source material was PBMCs. The rearrangement joins TRBV7-2 to TRBJ2-3; 7 bases agree with TRBD2. CDR3 coding DNA: TGTGCCAGCAGCTTGCTAGCGGAGATAGATACGCAGTATTTT. As protein: CASSLLAEIDTQYF. Full variable domain (remainder filled in from reference TRBV7-2 and TRBJ2-3): GAGVSQSPSNKVTEKGKDVELRCDPISGHTALYWYRQSLGQGLEFLIYFQGNSAPDKSGLPSDRFSAERTGGSVSTLTIQRTQQEDSAVYLCASSLLAEIDTQYFGPGTRLTVL.